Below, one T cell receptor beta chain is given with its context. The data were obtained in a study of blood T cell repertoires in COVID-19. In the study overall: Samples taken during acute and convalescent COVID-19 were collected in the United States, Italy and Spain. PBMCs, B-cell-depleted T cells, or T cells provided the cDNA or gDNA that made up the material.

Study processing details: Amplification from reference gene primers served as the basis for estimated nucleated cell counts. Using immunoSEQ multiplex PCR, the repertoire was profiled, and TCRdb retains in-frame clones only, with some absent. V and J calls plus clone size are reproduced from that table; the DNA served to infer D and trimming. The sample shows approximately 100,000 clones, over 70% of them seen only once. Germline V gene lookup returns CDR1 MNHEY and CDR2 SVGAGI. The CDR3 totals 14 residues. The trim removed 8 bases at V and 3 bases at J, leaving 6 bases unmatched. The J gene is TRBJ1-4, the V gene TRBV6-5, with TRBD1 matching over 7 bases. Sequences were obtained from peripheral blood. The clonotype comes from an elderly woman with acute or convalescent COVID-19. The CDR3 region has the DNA TGTGCCAGCCGACTGGGACAGTCTAATGAAAAACTGTTTTTT. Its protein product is CASRLGQSNEKLFF.